Given below is one T cell receptor beta chain in context. Its antigen has not been determined. No base qualities exist here, and no much larger clone lies one base off it. Collaborating institutions collected whole blood in K2EDTA tubes following their own protocols. For TCRbeta analysis, collaborators shipped samples as frozen whole blood, isolated PBMCs, or DNA extracted from either of those sample types. This record comes from a study of blood T cell repertoires in COVID-19 (dated by TCRdb to 2020 to 2021). Regarding the complete study: The collaborator samples originated in the United States, Italy and Spain and spanned the acute and convalescent phases of COVID-19. Samples were obtained from the ongoing ImmuneRACE study (first 160 participants) and from some 1,300 subjects provided by 6 global collaborators. Sample metadata almost always included a de-identified subject ID, COVID-19 status, age in years and sex. Subjects who had been exposed to COVID-19, were actively infected with it, or had recovered from it provided the deeply sampled blood TCRbeta repertoires that made up the dataset. The repertoires were released in a freely available public database intended as a resource for research on the immune response to SARS-CoV-2. Where available, HLA class I and class II types were obtained from metadata supplied by the sample provider rather than from assay-based typing. The prospective study material was composed of cDNA or gDNA derived from T cells, B-cell-depleted T cells, or PBMCs.

The investigation overall reported the following: The amount of clinical and demographic metadata varied by source and participant and was provided uncurated.

Inclusive of the bounding cysteine and phenylalanine, the CDR3 is 13 residues long. The entry retains the CDR3 DNA only, 39 bases that are in frame from base 1. Trimming takes 6 bases from V and 5 bases from J, and the germline ends sit 11 bases apart. TCRbeta CDR3 regions were amplified from genomic DNA using the immunoSEQ Assay, a bias-controlled multiplex PCR. On the study's bioinformatics: Nucleated cell counts per sample were estimated from amplification of reference gene primers within the assay. Sequence reads were collapsed and filtered to measure the absolute abundance of every unique TCRbeta CDR3 rearrangement. Productive Simpson clonality was computed per sample as the square root of Simpson's diversity index over productive rearrangements. TCRdb limited this immuneACCESS table to in-frame rearrangements with V and J called. A share of clones is missing; checked studies link under half to unresolved V genes, and the rest is unexplained. The DNA gave D and trimming, while V, J and clone size come from that table. The sample has 100,000 to 120,000 clones on record, 70% to 80% of them singletons. The ten most abundant clones make up under 10% of the sample.

The clonotype comes from a woman between 55 and 75 years old with acute or convalescent COVID-19. Source material: peripheral blood. The sequence is built from TRBV12-3 or TRBV12-4 and TRBJ1-5, with the D gene not confidently named. The CDR3 region: CASSPRIDQPQHF. The DNA sequence is TGTGCCAGCAGCCCCAGGATCGATCAGCCCCAGCATTTT.